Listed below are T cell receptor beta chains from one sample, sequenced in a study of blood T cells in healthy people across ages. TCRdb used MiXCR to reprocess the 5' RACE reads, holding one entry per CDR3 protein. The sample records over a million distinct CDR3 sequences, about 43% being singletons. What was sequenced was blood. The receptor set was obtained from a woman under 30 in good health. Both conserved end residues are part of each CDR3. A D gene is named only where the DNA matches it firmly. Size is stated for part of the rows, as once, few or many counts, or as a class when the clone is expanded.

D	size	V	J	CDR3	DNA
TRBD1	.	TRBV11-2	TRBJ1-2	CASSLERAGGWDGYTF	TGTGCCAGCAGCTTAGAACGGGCAGGGGGCTGGGATGGCTACACCTTC
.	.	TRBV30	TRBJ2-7	CACPTSTSSEQYF	TGTGCCTGCCCTACATCTACGAGCTCCGAGCAGTACTTC
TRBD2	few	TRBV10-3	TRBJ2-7	CAISAGAGDEQYF	TGTGCCATCAGTGCTGGAGCGGGAGACGAGCAGTACTTC
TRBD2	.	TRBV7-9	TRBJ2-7	CASSLDSLAGIYEQYF	TGTGCCAGCAGCTTAGACAGTCTAGCGGGAATCTACGAGCAGTACTTC
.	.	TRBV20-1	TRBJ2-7	CSARSRRYEQYF	TGCAGTGCTAGGTCCCGGAGATACGAGCAGTACTTC
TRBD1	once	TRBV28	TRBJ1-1	CASSTPTGKNTEAFF	TGTGCCAGCAGCACCCCGACAGGGAAGAACACTGAAGCTTTCTTT
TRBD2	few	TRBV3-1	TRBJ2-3	CASSRRLASTDTQYF	TGTGCCAGCAGCAGACGACTAGCATCCACAGATACGCAGTATTTT
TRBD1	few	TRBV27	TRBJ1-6	CASSWGRGQGTPLHF	TGTGCCAGCAGTTGGGGCAGGGGGCAAGGAACACCCCTCCACTTT
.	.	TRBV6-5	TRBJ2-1	CASSYGGSREQFF	TGTGCCAGCAGTTACGGTGGGAGCAGGGAGCAGTTCTTC
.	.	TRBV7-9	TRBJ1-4	CASSSPSRVDENEKLFF	TGTGCCAGCAGCTCCCCCAGTCGGGTCGACGAAAATGAAAAACTGTTTTTT
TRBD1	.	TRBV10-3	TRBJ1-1	CAIGNRGRKENTEAFF	TGTGCCATCGGGAACAGGGGGCGCAAGGAAAACACTGAAGCTTTCTTT
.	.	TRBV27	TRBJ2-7	CASSSPSLTGYEQYF	TGTGCCAGCAGTTCCCCTAGTCTCACAGGGTACGAGCAGTACTTC
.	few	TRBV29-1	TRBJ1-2	CSVDSLGSGGSGITF	TGCAGCGTTGATTCTCTTGGTTCGGGGGGCTCCGGAATCACCTTC
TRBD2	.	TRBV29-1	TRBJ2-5	CSAHATSKEYF	TGCAGCGCCCACGCGACTAGCAAAGAGTACTTC
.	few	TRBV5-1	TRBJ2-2	CASSLGHDTGELFF	TGCGCCAGCAGCTTGGGACACGACACCGGGGAGCTGTTTTTT
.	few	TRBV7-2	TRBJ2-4	CASSERTHEAKNIQYF	TGTGCCAGCAGCGAGCGGACTCACGAAGCCAAAAACATTCAGTACTTC
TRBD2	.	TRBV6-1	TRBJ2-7	CASSTRTATSGRPWEQYF	TGTGCCAGCAGTACGCGGACAGCCACTAGCGGGAGACCGTGGGAGCAGTACTTC
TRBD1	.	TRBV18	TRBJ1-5	CASARDSPLDQPQHF	TGTGCCAGCGCGCGGGACAGTCCCTTGGATCAGCCCCAGCATTTT
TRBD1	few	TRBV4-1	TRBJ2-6	CASSQVRQGVSGANVLTF	TGCGCCAGCAGCCAAGTTCGGCAGGGGGTATCTGGGGCCAACGTCCTGACTTTC
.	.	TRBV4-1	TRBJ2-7	CASSLIISGGSSLPYEQYF	TGCGCCAGCAGCCTCATAATCTCTGGGGGGAGTTCCCTACCCTACGAGCAGTACTTC
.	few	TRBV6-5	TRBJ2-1	CASSYDGIPYNEQFF	TGTGCCAGCAGTTACGATGGGATCCCCTACAATGAGCAGTTCTTC
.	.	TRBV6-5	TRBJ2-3	CASSPPLASSTDAQYF	TGTGCCAGCAGCCCTCCCCTAGCGTCAAGCACAGATGCGCAGTATTTT
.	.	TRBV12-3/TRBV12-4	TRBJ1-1	CASSLLRHEAFF	TGTGCCAGCAGTTTACTTAGGCATGAAGCTTTCTTT
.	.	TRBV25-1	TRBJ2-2	CASSELSGNTGELFF	TGTGCCAGCAGTGAATTGTCCGGCAACACCGGGGAGCTGTTTTTT
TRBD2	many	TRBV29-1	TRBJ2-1	CSVQGTSGYNEQFF	TGCAGCGTCCAAGGGACTAGCGGTTACAATGAGCAGTTCTTC
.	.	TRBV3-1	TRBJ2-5	CASSPGTPYEETQYF	TGTGCCAGCAGCCCCGGGACACCCTACGAAGAGACCCAGTACTTC
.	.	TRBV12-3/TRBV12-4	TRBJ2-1	CVNSHNPGSGHEQFF	TGTGTCAACAGCCATAACCCGGGCTCCGGCCATGAGCAGTTCTTC
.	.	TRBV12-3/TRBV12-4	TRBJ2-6	CASSVALGANVLTF	TGTGCCAGCAGTGTAGCGCTAGGGGCCAACGTCCTGACTTTC
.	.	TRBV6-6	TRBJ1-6	CASSWQGNNSLLHF	TGTGCCAGCAGTTGGCAGGGGAATAATTCACTCCTCCACTTT
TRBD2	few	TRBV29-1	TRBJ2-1	CSVEAGSGGANEQFF	TGCAGCGTTGAAGCGGGCAGCGGGGGGGCAAATGAGCAGTTCTTC
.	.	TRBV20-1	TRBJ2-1	CSARYYNEQFF	TGCAGTGCTAGATACTACAATGAGCAGTTCTTC
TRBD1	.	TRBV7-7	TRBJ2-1	CASSSYRGNEQFF	TGTGCTAGCAGCTCATACAGGGGTAATGAGCAGTTCTTC
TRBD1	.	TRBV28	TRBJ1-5	CASSEYPGQGEGVGNQPQHF	TGTGCCAGCAGCGAATACCCGGGACAGGGGGAAGGAGTGGGCAATCAGCCCCAGCATTTT
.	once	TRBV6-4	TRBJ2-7	CASSITSGAYSYNEQYF	TGTGCCAGCAGCATCACATCAGGCGCATACTCCTACAATGAGCAGTACTTC
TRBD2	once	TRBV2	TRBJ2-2	CASSEVPSGLTGELFF	TGTGCCAGCAGTGAAGTCCCTAGCGGCCTCACCGGGGAGCTGTTTTTT
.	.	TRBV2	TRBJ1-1	CASCQGQFPEAFF	TGTGCCAGTTGCCAGGGGCAATTCCCTGAAGCTTTCTTT
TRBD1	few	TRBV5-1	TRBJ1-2	CASSSATGQAYGYTF	TGCGCCAGCAGCTCAGCGACAGGGCAGGCCTATGGCTACACCTTC
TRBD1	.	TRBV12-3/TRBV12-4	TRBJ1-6	CASSPQGGKSPLHF	TGTGCCAGCAGTCCACAGGGGGGGAAATCACCCCTCCACTTT
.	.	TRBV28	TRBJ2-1	CASQTGSTYNEQFF	TGTGCCAGCCAAACGGGGAGCACCTACAATGAGCAGTTCTTC
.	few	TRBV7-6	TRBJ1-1	CASSSQQGATEAFF	TGTGCCAGCAGCTCCCAACAGGGAGCCACTGAAGCTTTCTTT
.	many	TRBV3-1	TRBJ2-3	CASSQLADTQYF	TGTGCCAGCAGCCAATTGGCAGATACGCAGTATTTT
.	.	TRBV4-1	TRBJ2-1	CASSRVPSSYNEQFF	TGCGCCAGCAGCCGGGTACCGAGCTCCTACAATGAGCAGTTCTTC
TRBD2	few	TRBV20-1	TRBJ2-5	CSARFLLSGENQETQYF	TGCAGTGCTAGATTTCTCCTTAGCGGGGAGAACCAAGAGACCCAGTACTTC
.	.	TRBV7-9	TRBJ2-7	CASSLPGYSYNEQYF	TGTGCCAGCAGCCTCCCGGGATACTCCTACAATGAGCAGTACTTC